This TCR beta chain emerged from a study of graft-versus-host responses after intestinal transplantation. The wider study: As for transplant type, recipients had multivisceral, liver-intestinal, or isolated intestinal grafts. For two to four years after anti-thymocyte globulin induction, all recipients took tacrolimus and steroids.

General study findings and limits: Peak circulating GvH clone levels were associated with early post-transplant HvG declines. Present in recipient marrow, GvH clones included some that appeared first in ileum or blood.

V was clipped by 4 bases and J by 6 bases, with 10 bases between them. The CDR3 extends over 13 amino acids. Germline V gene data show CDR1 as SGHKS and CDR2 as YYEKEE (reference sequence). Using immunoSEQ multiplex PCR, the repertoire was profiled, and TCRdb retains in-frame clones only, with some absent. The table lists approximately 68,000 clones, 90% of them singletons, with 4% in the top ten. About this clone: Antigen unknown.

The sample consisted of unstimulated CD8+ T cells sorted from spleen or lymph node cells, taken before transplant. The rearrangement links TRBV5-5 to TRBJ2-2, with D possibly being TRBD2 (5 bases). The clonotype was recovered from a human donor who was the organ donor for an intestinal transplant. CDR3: CASSPALAGELFF. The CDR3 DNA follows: TGTGCCAGCAGCCCCGCACTAGCCGGGGAGCTGTTTTTT. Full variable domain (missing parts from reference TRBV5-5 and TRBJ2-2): DAGVTQSPTHLIKTRGQQVTLRCSPISGHKSVSWYQQVLGQGPQFIFQYYEKEERGRGNFPDRFSARQFPNYSSELNVNALLLGDSALYLCASSPALAGELFFGEGSRLTVL.